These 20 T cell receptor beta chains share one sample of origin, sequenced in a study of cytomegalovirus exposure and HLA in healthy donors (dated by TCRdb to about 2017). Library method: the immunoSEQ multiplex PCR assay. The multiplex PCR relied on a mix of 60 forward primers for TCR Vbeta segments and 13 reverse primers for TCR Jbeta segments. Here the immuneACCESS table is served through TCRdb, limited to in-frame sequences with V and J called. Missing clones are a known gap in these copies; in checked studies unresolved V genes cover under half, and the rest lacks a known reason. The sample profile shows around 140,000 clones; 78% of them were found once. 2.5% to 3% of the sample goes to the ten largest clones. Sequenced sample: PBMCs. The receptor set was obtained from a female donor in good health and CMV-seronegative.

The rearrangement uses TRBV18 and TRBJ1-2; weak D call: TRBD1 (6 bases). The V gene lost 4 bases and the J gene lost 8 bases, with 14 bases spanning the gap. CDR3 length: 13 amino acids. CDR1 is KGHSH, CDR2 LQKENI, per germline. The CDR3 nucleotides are TGTGCCAGCTCACTCACAGGGTTTTACGGCTACACCTTC. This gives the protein CASSLTGFYGYTF.

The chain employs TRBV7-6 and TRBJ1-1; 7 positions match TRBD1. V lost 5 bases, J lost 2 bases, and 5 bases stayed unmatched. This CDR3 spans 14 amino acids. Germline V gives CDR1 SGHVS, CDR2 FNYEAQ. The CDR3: CASSPRTGNTEAFF. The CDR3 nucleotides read TGTGCCAGCAGCCCTCGGACAGGAAACACTGAAGCTTTCTTT.

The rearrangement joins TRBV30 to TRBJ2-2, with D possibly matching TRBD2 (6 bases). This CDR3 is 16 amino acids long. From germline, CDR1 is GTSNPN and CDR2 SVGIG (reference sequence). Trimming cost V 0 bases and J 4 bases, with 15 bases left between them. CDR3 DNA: TGTGCCTGGAGTGTACGGGGGAGCCGAGTCACCGGGGAGCTGTTTTTT. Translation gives CAWSVRGSRVTGELFF.

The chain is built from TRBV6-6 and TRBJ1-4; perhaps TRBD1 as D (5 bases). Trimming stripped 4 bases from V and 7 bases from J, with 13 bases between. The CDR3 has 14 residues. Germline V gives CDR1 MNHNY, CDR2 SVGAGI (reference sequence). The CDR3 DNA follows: TGTGCCAGCAGTTCTGGGGCCGGGGGTGAAAAACTGTTTTTT. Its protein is CASSSGAGGEKLFF.

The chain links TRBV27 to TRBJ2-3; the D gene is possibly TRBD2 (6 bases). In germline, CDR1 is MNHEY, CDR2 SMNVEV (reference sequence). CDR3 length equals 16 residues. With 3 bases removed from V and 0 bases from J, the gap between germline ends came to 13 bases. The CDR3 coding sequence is TGTGCCAGCAGTTTGGGCTTAGCGGCTAGCACAGATACGCAGTATTTT. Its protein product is CASSLGLAASTDTQYF.

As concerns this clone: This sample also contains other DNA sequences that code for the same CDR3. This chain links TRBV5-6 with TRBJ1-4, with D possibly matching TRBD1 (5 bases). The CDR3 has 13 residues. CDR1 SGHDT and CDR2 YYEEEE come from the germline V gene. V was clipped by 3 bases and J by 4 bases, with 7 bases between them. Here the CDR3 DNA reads TGTGCCAGCAGCTCAGGGATTAATGAAAAACTGTTTTTT. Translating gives CASSSGINEKLFF.

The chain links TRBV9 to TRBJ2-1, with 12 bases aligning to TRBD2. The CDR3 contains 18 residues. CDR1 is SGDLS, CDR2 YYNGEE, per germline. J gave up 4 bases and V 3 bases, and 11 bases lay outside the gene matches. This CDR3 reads CASSERGGLAGIYNEQFF. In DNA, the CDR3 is TGTGCCAGCAGCGAGAGGGGGGGACTAGCGGGTATTTACAATGAGCAGTTCTTC.

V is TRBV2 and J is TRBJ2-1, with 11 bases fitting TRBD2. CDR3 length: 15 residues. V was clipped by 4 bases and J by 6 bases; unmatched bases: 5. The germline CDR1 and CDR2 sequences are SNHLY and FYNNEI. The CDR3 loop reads CASSGLAGRVNEQFF. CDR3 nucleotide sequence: TGTGCCAGCAGTGGACTAGCGGGGAGGGTCAATGAGCAGTTCTTC.

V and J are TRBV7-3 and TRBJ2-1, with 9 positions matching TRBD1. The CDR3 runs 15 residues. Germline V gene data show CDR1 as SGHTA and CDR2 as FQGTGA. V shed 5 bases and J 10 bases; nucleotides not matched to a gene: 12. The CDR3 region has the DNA TGTGCCAGCAGCCTCCGGGACAGGGCCGCGGGGGAGCAGTTCTTC. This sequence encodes CASSLRDRAAGEQFF.

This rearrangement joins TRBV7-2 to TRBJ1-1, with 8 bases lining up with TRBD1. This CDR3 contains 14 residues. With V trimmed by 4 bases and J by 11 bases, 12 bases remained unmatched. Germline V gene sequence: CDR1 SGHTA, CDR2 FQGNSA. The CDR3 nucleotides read TGTGCCAGCAGCTCCGCCAGGGGGCAAGGGAGGGCTTTCTTT. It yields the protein CASSSARGQGRAFF.

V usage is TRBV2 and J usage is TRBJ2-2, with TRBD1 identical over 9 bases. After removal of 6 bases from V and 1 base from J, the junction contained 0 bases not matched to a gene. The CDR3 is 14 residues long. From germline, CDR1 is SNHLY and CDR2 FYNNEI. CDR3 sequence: CASRGQGNTGELFF. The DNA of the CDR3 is TGTGCCAGCAGGGGACAGGGGAACACCGGGGAGCTGTTTTTT. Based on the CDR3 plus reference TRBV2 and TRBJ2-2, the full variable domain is EPEVTQTPSHQVTQMGQEVILRCVPISNHLYFYWYRQILGQKVEFLVSFYNNEISEKSEIFDDQFSVERPDGSNFTLKIRSTKLEDSAMYFCASRGQGNTGELFFGEGSRLTVL.

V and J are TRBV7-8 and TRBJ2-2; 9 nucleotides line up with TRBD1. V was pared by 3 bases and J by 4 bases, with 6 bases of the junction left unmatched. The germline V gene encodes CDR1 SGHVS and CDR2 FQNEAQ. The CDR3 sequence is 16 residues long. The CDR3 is CASSFHRGRGTGELFF. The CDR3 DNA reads TGTGCCAGCAGCTTCCACAGGGGGCGCGGCACCGGGGAGCTGTTTTTT.

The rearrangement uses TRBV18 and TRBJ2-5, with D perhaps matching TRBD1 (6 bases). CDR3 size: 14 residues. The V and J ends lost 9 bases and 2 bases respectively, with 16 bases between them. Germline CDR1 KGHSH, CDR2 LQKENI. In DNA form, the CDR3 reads TGTGCCAGTACGCCGGGACATCGTCAAGAGACCCAGTACTTC. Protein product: CASTPGHRQETQYF.

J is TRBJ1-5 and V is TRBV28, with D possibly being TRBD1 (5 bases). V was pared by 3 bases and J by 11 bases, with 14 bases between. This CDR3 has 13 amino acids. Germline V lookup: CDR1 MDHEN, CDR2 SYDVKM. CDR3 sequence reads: CASSFRGTSSQHF. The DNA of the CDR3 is TGTGCCAGCAGTTTTCGGGGGACGTCCTCCCAGCATTTT.

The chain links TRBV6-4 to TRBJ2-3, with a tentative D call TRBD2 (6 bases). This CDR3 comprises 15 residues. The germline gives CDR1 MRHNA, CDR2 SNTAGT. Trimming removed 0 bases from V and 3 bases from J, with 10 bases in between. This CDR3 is CASSDSAGSTDTQYF. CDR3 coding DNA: TGTGCCAGCAGTGACTCGGCCGGGAGTACAGATACGCAGTATTTT.

The CDR3 coding sequence is TGTGCCAGTAGTATTCTTCTCGGGGGCACCGGGGAGCTGTTTTTT. Protein product: CASSILLGGTGELFF. The chain is built from TRBV19 and TRBJ2-2; D might be TRBD2 (6 bases). Germline CDR1 and CDR2: LNHDA and SQIVND (reference sequence). V lost 3 bases and J 4 bases, leaving 12 bases between the germline ends. CDR3 length: 15 amino acids. The whole variable domain, remainder taken from reference TRBV19 and TRBJ2-2, is DGGITQSPKYLFRKEGQNVTLSCEQNLNHDAMYWYRQDPGQGLRLIYYSQIVNDFQKGDIAEGYSVSREKKESFPLTVTSAQKNPTAFYLCASSILLGGTGELFFGEGSRLTVL.

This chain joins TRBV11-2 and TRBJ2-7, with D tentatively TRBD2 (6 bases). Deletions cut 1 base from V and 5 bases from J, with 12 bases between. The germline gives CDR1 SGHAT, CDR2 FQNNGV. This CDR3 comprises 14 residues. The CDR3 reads CASSLGGRLDEQYF. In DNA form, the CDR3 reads TGTGCCAGCAGCTTAGGAGGGAGGTTGGACGAGCAGTACTTC.

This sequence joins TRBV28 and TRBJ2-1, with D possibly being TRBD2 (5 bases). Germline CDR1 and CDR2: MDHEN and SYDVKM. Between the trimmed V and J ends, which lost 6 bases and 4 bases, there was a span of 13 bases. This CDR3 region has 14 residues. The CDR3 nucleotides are TGTGCCAGCAGCCGAATGCTAGCTTACAATGAGCAGTTCTTC. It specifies CASSRMLAYNEQFF.

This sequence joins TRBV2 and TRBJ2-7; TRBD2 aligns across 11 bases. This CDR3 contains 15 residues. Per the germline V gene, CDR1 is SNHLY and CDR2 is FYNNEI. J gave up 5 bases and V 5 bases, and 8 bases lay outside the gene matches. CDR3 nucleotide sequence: TGTGCCAGCAGTAAGCCTAGCGGGGGGTTTAACGAGCAGTACTTC. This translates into CASSKPSGGFNEQYF.

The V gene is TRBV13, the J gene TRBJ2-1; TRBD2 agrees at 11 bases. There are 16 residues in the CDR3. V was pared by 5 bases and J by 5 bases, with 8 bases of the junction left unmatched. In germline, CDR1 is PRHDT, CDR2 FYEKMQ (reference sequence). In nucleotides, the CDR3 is TGTGCCAGCAGCCTCGAGGGACTAGCGGTGAACAATGAGCAGTTCTTC. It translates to CASSLEGLAVNNEQFF.